This T cell receptor beta chain was sequenced for a study of blood T cells in healthy people across ages. Study outcomes and limitations: Changes in expanded clonotypes were possibly confounded, as the CMV status of donors was unknown. More naive CD4+ cells and higher diversity marked long-lived donors relative to aged donors.

A second PCR of 7 to 11 cycles used a sample-barcoded 5' primer and a J-beta primer mix. TCRdb itself ran the 5' RACE reads through MiXCR, one entry per CDR3 protein. Of some 710,000 distinct CDR3 sequences in the sample, 46% were seen once. Collection of 8.5 to 10 milliliters of peripheral blood was performed for each donor. Total RNA amounts of at least 6 micrograms were extracted per sample. A word on this clonotype: Antigen unknown. A much larger clone sits a single nucleotide away, making a read error possible.

The clonotype was recovered from an elderly man in good health. Sample: blood.

CDR3 DNA: TGCAGTGCTAGCGGTAGCGGGAGGGGGGAAGAGACCCAGTACTTC. Translating it yields CSASGSGRGEETQYF. The chain couples TRBV20-1 to TRBJ2-7; 11 nucleotides agree with TRBD2. The J call may be mistaken, given a closer DNA end match to TRBJ2-5. Germline CDR1 reads DFQATT; CDR2 reads SNEGSKA (reference sequence). The CDR3 consists of 15 residues.